This T cell receptor beta chain was identified in a study of beta chain features in type 1 diabetes. In the study overall: No patient-donor differences in age, gender, total cells or subset yield.

Expressed TCRB transcripts got sequenced, as all isolated RNA was reverse transcribed. Libraries were prepared by immunoSEQ multiplex PCR; TCRdb keeps only in-frame clonotypes and omits some of them. The sample has fewer than 350,000 clones, over 14% seen once. General study results and limits: Patients showed naive, central memory and Treg TCRB repertoires that appeared more similar than those of healthy donors. A cDNA-based sequencing approach could over-represent cells with high TCR expression. Type 1 diabetes patients had TCRB CDR3s that were shorter (moderately but significantly so) in all four CD4+ subsets.

In regard to this clone: The antigen is unknown.

The TCR comes from a man aged 18 to 29 with type 1 diabetes. Sample: naive CD4+ T cells from blood.

As DNA, the CDR3 is TGTGCCAGCTCACCGGAGGGAAAACAGCCCCAGCATTTT. Residues: CASSPEGKQPQHF. This chain links TRBV18 with TRBJ1-5; D is ambiguous. Germline values: CDR1 KGHSH, CDR2 LQKENI. V was cut by 3 bases and J by 7 bases, with 10 bases left in between. CDR3 length: 13 amino acids.